This TCR beta chain is drawn from a study of OX40 agonist ivuxolimab in advanced cancers. Whole-study context: As their treatment, patients were administered ivuxolimab, an agonistic anti-OX40 (CD134) antibody. Notes on the study in general: Researchers report that CD8+ T cells had, on average, more expanded clones than CD4+.

Some clones are missing from TCRdb's copy, which holds only in-frame ones; the method was immunoSEQ multiplex PCR. The table records 79,000 or so clones, roughly 89% of them present only once. Germline V lookup: CDR1 MDHEN, CDR2 SYDVKM. The V gene lost 6 bases and the J gene lost 1 base, with 19 bases spanning the gap. The CDR3 is 16 amino acids. Points on this clone: Its cognate antigen is unknown.

The sequences come from CD4+ or CD8+ T cells sorted from blood, collected in a trial of the OX40 agonist ivuxolimab. This TCR came from an adult with an advanced solid tumor such as melanoma, head and neck, liver or kidney cancer. This chain connects TRBV28 to TRBJ2-7; tentative D call: TRBD2 (6 bases). The CDR3 coding sequence is TGTGCCAGCAGGGATCCTAGTCGCGGGACTTCCTACGAGCAGTACTTC. This codes for CASRDPSRGTSYEQYF.